The TCR beta chain under discussion was sequenced for a study of shared clonotypes between healthy human individuals. The study, taken as a whole, reports: Sampling covered nothing but blood. Tissue TCR repertoires likely differ from those found in blood.

The protocol was immunoSEQ multiplex PCR, while the TCRdb copy is restricted to in-frame clones and leaves out a portion. The table lists about 470,000 clones, around 79% of them singletons. With 5 bases removed from V and 8 bases from J, the gap between germline ends came to 27 bases. CDR1 and CDR2 (germline): SGHTA, FQGNSA. There are 17 residues in the CDR3. Turning to this clone: Its specificity is unknown.

The donors were adults (healthy and HIV-negative) with no recent acute infections or vaccinations. The clonotype was recovered from a woman in her 40s in good health. Some clones in this sample may be carry-over from other donors' samples. The sequenced sample consisted of PBMCs. The gene calls are TRBV7-2 and TRBJ1-2; a weak D match, TRBD1 (6 bases). The chain's CDR3 is CASSPGGGGRFVLGYTF. For the CDR3, the DNA is TGTGCCAGCAGCCCCGGGGGGGGCGGGCGTTTCGTCTTGGGCTACACCTTC.